One sample yielded the 17 T cell receptor beta chains listed below, sequenced in a study of T cell clonality in common variable immunodeficiency. The protocol was immunoSEQ multiplex PCR, while the TCRdb copy is restricted to in-frame clones and leaves out a portion. The sample is made up of about 23,000 clones, none counted only once. These receptors have no identified antigens. Study outcomes and limitations: Fewer deletions and N-nucleotide insertions were reportedly seen in common variable immunodeficiency TCR beta sequences.

Material: peripheral blood mononuclear cells. Source of these receptors: a human donor with common variable immunodeficiency.

About this clone: The CDR3 end lies 3 residues beyond the end of the read and is filled in from the germline J gene. The V gene is TRBV5-1, the J gene TRBJ2-1; D is uncertain. V was pared by 4 bases and J by 5 bases, with 4 bases between. The CDR3 spans 11 residues. CDR1 and CDR2 (germline): SGHRS, YFSETQ. The CDR3 spells CASSADNEQFF. Partial CDR3 DNA: TGCGCCAGCAGCGCGGACAATGAG.

By share, this clone ranks as medium-sized. The CDR3 end is not reached by the read, which stops 3 residues before it; the germline J gene fills it in. The chain is built from TRBV9 and TRBJ1-1; weak D call: TRBD1 (5 bases). This CDR3 has 15 amino acids. Germline CDR1 reads SGDLS; CDR2 reads YYNGEE. V was trimmed by 2 bases and J by 1 base, leaving 12 bases between them. The CDR3 is CASSVQPGANTEAFF. The CDR3 DNA, read in part, is TGTGCCAGCAGCGTCCAACCTGGGGCGAACACTGAA. Filled out from reference TRBV9 and TRBJ1-1, the complete variable domain reads DSGVTQTPKHLITATGQRVTLRCSPRSGDLSVYWYQQSLDQGLQFLIQYYNGEERAKGNILERFSAQQFPDLHSELNLSSLELGDSALYFCASSVQPGANTEAFFGQGTRLTVV.

This clone was counted at least ten times. The read falls 3 residues short of the CDR3 end, and the missing part is taken from the germline J gene. V is TRBV20-1 and J is TRBJ1-2; TRBD1 is a possible D gene (5 bases). Germline CDR1 is DFQATT and CDR2 is SNEGSKA (reference sequence). The CDR3 loop spans 12 amino acids. Here the CDR3 reads CSAGFRVGGYTF. The sequenced CDR3 bases are TGCAGTGCTGGGTTCAGGGTGGGAGGC.

Ten or more counts support this clone. Here the CDR3 reads CAASGKAGTVNEQFF. Incomplete CDR3 DNA: TGTGCCGCTAGTGGGAAAGCGGGGACCGTCAATGAG. This rearrangement joins TRBV30 to TRBJ2-1; TRBD2 aligns across 7 bases. Read data end 3 residues before the CDR3 end; the end is taken from the germline J gene. The CDR3 spans 15 residues. In germline, CDR1 is GTSNPN, CDR2 SVGIG (reference sequence). V dropped 8 bases and J dropped 6; count of bases not matched to a gene: 16.

This clone was counted only a few times. The CDR3 end is not reached by the read, which stops 3 residues before it; the germline J gene fills it in. The chain couples TRBV30 to TRBJ1-1; 8 bases are shared with TRBD1. The CDR3 covers 14 residues. With 4 bases clipped from V and 1 base from J, the junction kept 5 bases outside the gene matches. Germline V gene data show CDR1 as GTSNPN and CDR2 as SVGIG (reference sequence). CDR3 region: CAWTTRGPNTEAFF. The sequenced CDR3 bases are TGTGCCTGGACAACCAGGGGGCCGAACACTGAA.

The sample holds a few counts of this clone. The read terminates 3 residues before the CDR3 end, so the remaining end is supplied by the germline J gene. The genes are TRBV19 and TRBJ1-1, with D unresolved. The V gene's germline CDR1 is LNHDA and CDR2 SQIVND (reference sequence). Trimming stripped 5 bases from V and 3 bases from J, with 10 bases between. The length of the CDR3 is 13 residues. CDR3 DNA (partial): TGTGCCAGTAGTTTTGGACTGGACACTGAA. Residues: CASSFGLDTE. The entire CDR3 reads CASSFGLDTEAFF.

For this clone: The read terminates 3 residues ahead of where the CDR3 ends, so the germline J gene completes it. The V gene is TRBV30, the J gene TRBJ1-6, with 9 positions matching TRBD1. The CDR3 sequence is 16 residues long. The junction had 4 bases not matched to a gene; V was cut back by 3 bases and J by 1 base. Germline V CDR1 and CDR2: GTSNPN, SVGIG (reference sequence). The CDR3 sequence is CAWRTGGLSYNSPLHF. The CDR3 bases that were read are TGTGCCTGGAGAACAGGGGGCTTATCCTATAATTCACCC.

This clone came up a few times. The read gets to within 3 residues of the CDR3 end, and the germline J gene fills in the rest. The V gene is TRBV19, the J gene TRBJ1-5; D not resolved. Trimming removed 6 bases from V and 7 bases from J, with 13 bases in between. The CDR3 extends over 13 amino acids. Germline V gives CDR1 LNHDA, CDR2 SQIVND (reference sequence). Incomplete CDR3 DNA: TGTGCCAGTAGGCGGTACCTTGGGCAGCCC. Amino acids: CASRRYLGQP. The whole CDR3 protein reads CASRRYLGQPQHF. Supplemented by reference TRBV19 and TRBJ1-5, the full variable domain reads DGGITQSPKYLFRKEGQNVTLSCEQNLNHDAMYWYRQDPGQGLRLIYYSQIVNDFQKGDIAEGYSVSREKKESFPLTVTSAQKNPTAFYLCASRRYLGQPQHFGDGTRLSIL.

About this clone itself: Sequencing ends 3 residues short of the CDR3 end; the germline J gene provides the rest. The rearrangement links TRBV7-3 to TRBJ2-2, with unresolved D. Germline lookup yields CDR1 SGHTA and CDR2 FQGTGA. The CDR3 length is 14 residues. V was cut by 9 bases and J by 1 base, with 12 bases left in between. The CDR3 protein is CASQANWNTGELFF. The sequenced CDR3 bases are TGTGCCAGTCAAGCTAACTGGAACACCGGGGAG.

This clone has a count of ten or more. The CDR3 end lies 3 residues beyond the end of the read and is filled in from the germline J gene. The rearrangement joins TRBV10-1 to TRBJ1-2, with 9 bases lining up with TRBD1. CDR3 length equals 14 residues. The germline gives CDR1 WNHNN, CDR2 SYGVQD (reference sequence). After removal of 7 bases from V and 3 bases from J, the junction contained 6 bases not matched to a gene. CDR3 protein: CASTRDRDHYGYTF. CDR3 bases read: TGCGCCAGCACCAGGGACAGGGATCACTATGGC.

This clone was seen many times. The read falls 3 residues short of the CDR3 end, and the missing part is taken from the germline J gene. This chain connects TRBV5-1 to TRBJ2-3, with 7 bases aligning to TRBD1. CDR3 length: 16 residues. Trimming at V came to 4 bases and at J to 3 bases, leaving 11 bases not matched to a gene. CDR1 and CDR2 from the germline V gene are SGHRS and YFSETQ. This CDR3 reads CASSPLQGPSTDTQYF. The DNA read from the CDR3 is TGCGCCAGCAGCCCTTTACAGGGGCCCTCTACAGATACG.

About this clone itself: Coverage ceases 3 residues before the CDR3 finishes, and the germline J gene fills in the end. The J gene is TRBJ2-3, the V gene TRBV11-2; D might be TRBD1 (5 bases). V was clipped by 1 base and J by 3 bases, with 11 bases between them. The CDR3 totals 15 residues. From germline, CDR1 is SGHAT and CDR2 FQNNGV. CDR3 DNA, as far as it was read: TGTGCCAGCAGCTTAGGGGGCGAAATTACAGATACG. Translating gives CASSLGGEITDT. The whole CDR3 reads CASSLGGEITDTQYF.

As regards this clone: At one of its ends the junction is not consistent with the germline gene, which may arise from a read error. The CDR3 end falls 3 residues outside the read, so it is completed with the germline J gene. The chain carries TRBV7-9 and TRBJ2-5; no firm D call. The CDR3 extends over 13 amino acids. Germline V gives CDR1 SEHNR, CDR2 FQNEAQ (reference sequence). CDR3 sequence: CSSSPTSEETQYF. Incomplete CDR3 DNA: TGTTCCAGCAGCCCTACTTCCGAGGAGACC. The complete variable domain, with remaining parts taken from reference TRBV7-9 and TRBJ2-5, reads DTGVSQNPRHKITKRGQNVTFRCDPISEHNRLYWYRQTLGQGPEFLTYFQNEAQLEKSRLLSDRFSAERPKGSFSTLEIQRTEQGDSAMYLCSSSPTSEETQYFGPGTRLLVL.

This clone was counted ten times or more. The DNA ends 3 residues before the CDR3 does, and the rest of the CDR3 is filled in from the germline J gene. The V call is TRBV29-1, the J call TRBJ1-1; 7 bases line up with TRBD1. V was clipped by 4 bases and J by 2 bases; unmatched bases: 4. From germline, CDR1 is SQVTM and CDR2 ANQGSEA. The CDR3 sequence is 13 residues long. The part of the CDR3 DNA that was read is TGCAGCGTTGTCTCAGGGGGTAACACTGAA. Protein: CSVVSGGNTE. The complete CDR3 sequence is CSVVSGGNTEAFF.

In its sample, this clone was seen many times. The read comes to an end 3 residues before the CDR3 does, leaving the germline J gene to fill in the end. The V and J genes are TRBV5-5 and TRBJ1-4; unclear D gene. There are 15 residues in the CDR3. The ends were cut back, 1 base at V and 7 bases at J, with 14 bases in the middle. CDR1 SGHKS and CDR2 YYEKEE come from the germline V gene (reference sequence). The CDR3 protein is CASSLTGSLGEKLFF. The covered CDR3 bases are TGTGCCAGCAGCTTGACCGGGTCCCTTGGTGAAAAA.

This clone appeared many times. The CDR3 end is not reached by the read, which stops 3 residues before it; the germline J gene fills it in. This chain connects TRBV29-1 to TRBJ1-1, with 9 positions matching TRBD1. CDR1 and CDR2 from the germline V gene are SQVTM and ANQGSEA. Unmatched junction bases numbered 4, after V lost 7 bases and J lost 1 base. This CDR3 region has 13 residues. The part of the CDR3 DNA that was read is TGCAGCGCTCGACAGGGGGGGAACACTGAA. Protein: CSARQGGNTE. The full CDR3 protein reads CSARQGGNTEAFF. The full variable domain, with the rest looked up from reference TRBV29-1 and TRBJ1-1, is SAVISQKPSRDICQRGTSLTIQCQVDSQVTMMFWYRQQPGQSLTLIATANQGSEATYESGFVIDKFPISRPNLTFSTLTVSNMSPEDSSIYLCSARQGGNTEAFFGQGTRLTVV.

The part of the CDR3 DNA that was read is TGTGCCAGCAGGGACAGGGCTCTCGAG. It is translated as CASRDRALE. The CDR3 reads in full as CASRDRALEQYF. The V gene is TRBV7-8, the J gene TRBJ2-7, with TRBD1 identical over 8 bases. The read terminates 3 residues ahead of where the CDR3 ends, so the germline J gene completes it. The CDR3 has 12 residues. The V gene's germline CDR1 is SGHVS and CDR2 FQNEAQ. The V and J ends lost 6 bases and 6 bases, in that order; junction bases with no gene match: 4.